This TCR beta chain derives from a study of tumor-infiltrating lymphocytes in primary liver carcinoma. As concerns this clonotype: A much larger clone differs from this one at a single base, so this may be a read error.

Trimming cost V 0 bases and J 9 bases, with 19 bases left between them. Germline V gives CDR1 SGHRS, CDR2 YFSETQ. CDR3 size: 15 residues. The tissue used was unsorted bulk material of roughly 17-32 mg. RNA and DNA were co-extracted from it with the AllPrep DNA/RNA mini kit. Viable tumor cells exceeded 85% in all tumor samples. With a constant-region primer, TCR beta cDNA was made from 400 to 550 ng of total RNA. Sequencing libraries for TCR beta derived from three nested multiplex PCR rounds that used slightly modified ARM-PCR. A C-beta reverse primer was combined with TRBV1-TRBV30 forward primers in the first two PCR rounds, and each round had around 11 cycles. One entry per CDR3 protein, called by TCRdb with MiXCR from the multiplex PCR reads. Among fewer than 250,000 distinct CDR3 sequences, around four fifths were seen once, and the ten largest hold 15% to 20%.

The TCR was taken from a man in his forties with primary liver carcinoma and hepatitis B virus infection. This chain connects TRBV5-1 to TRBJ2-7, with TRBD1 as a possible D gene (5 bases). Sequenced material: tumor tissue from primary liver carcinoma. Written as DNA, the CDR3 is TGCGCCAGCAGCTTGGCCTTGGGCCAGGGTGGAGTGCAGTACTTC. This encodes CASSLALGQGGVQYF.